The clone carrying this TCR beta chain was observed a handful of times. Its target is unknown. PCR was performed using 60 Vbeta and 13 Jbeta primers. Authors' analysis steps: Unique TCR beta chains totaled some 80 million in a later count, with approximately 11 million of them shared. Generated by immunoSEQ multiplex PCR, the TCRdb table keeps only in-frame clones and is missing some. The DNA gave D and trimming, while V, J and clone size come from that table. The sample holds 100,000 to 150,000 clones; 74% are singletons and the top ten take about 4%. This sample was included in a study of cytomegalovirus exposure and HLA in healthy donors. Study-wide results and limits: Later analysis associated a missense DCLRE1C variant with TCR beta V- and J-gene trimming. Cytomegalovirus-associated TCR beta chains were listed, numbering over 150. For most TCR sequences rarity was the rule, although some public TCRs occurred in many donors.

The CDR3 loop spans 14 amino acids. V was clipped by 2 bases and J by 6 bases, with 14 bases between them. Germline values: CDR1 KGHSH, CDR2 LQKENI. This chain connects TRBV18 to TRBJ2-7; D may be TRBD2 (5 bases). The sequenced sample consisted of PBMCs. This clonotype was sampled from a woman between 45 and 60 years old in good health and CMV-seropositive. The CDR3: CASSPVPRGSEQYF. In DNA form, the CDR3 reads TGTGCCAGCTCACCAGTCCCCCGAGGGAGCGAGCAGTACTTC.